The T cell receptor (beta chain) described here comes from a study of PD-1 and CTLA-4 blockade in melanoma (dated by TCRdb to about 2021). About the investigation overall: The study compared how PD-1 blockade and CTLA-4 blockade affected the melanoma-reactive CD8 T cell response in patients with melanoma.

The germline V gene (reference sequence) gives CDR1 as WNHNN and CDR2 as SYGVQD. The junction shows trimming of 5 bases on V and 4 bases on J, and the gene matches do not reach 3 bases of it. Including the terminal cysteine and phenylalanine, the CDR3 comprises 14 residues. Solely the CDR3 DNA is kept, with 42 bases framed from the first base. The library was built by means of the immunoSEQ multiplex PCR assay. This immuneACCESS table, as held by TCRdb, lists in-frame sequences with V and J called but not all clones. Of the missing ones, under half trace to an unresolved V gene in checked studies; the others have no known cause. The sample table records almost 30,000 clones; less than 90% of these occur just once. Of the sample, approximately 8% falls within the top ten clones. A remark on this clone: Its antigen is currently not known. Per-nucleotide qualities are absent, and no much larger clonotype sits a single base away.

This specimen was CD8+ T cells from peripheral blood, taken before anti-PD-1 treatment. The V and J genes are TRBV10-1 and TRBJ2-3, and TRBD2 matches 10 of the central bases. This receptor was taken from a human donor with melanoma. The nucleotide sequence is given as TGCGCCAGCAGTCTAGCGGGGGCAGCAGATACGCAGTATTTT. This gives the protein CASSLAGAADTQYF.